These 8 T cell receptor beta chains were sequenced from one sample in a study of T cell changes during pregnancy in multiple sclerosis. Libraries were prepared by immunoSEQ multiplex PCR; TCRdb keeps only in-frame clonotypes and omits some of them. The table shows about 68,000 clones, with about 90% occurring only once. The sequencing used peripheral blood, collected in the second trimester of pregnancy. These receptors came from a female donor with multiple sclerosis, enrolled in a pregnancy study.

This clone showed up just once. Mismatch with germline at one junction end may stem from a read error. This chain links TRBV6-6 with TRBJ2-1; 12 positions agree with TRBD2. This CDR3 spans 14 amino acids. Germline V gene data show CDR1 as MNHNY and CDR2 as SVGAGI (reference sequence). CDR3 in DNA: TGTGCCAGCAGAGGACTAGCGGGGTACAGTGAGCAGTTCTTC. This codes for CASRGLAGYSEQFF.

The chain couples TRBV13 to TRBJ2-7; 11 nucleotides match TRBD2. V lost 3 bases, J lost 3 bases, and 1 base stayed unmatched. CDR3 length: 14 amino acids. The germline V gene encodes CDR1 PRHDT and CDR2 FYEKMQ (reference sequence). CDR3 nucleotide sequence: TGTGCCAGCAGCTTGACTAGCGGGGTCTACGAGCAGTACTTC. It codes for CASSLTSGVYEQYF.

The chain carries TRBV7-3 and TRBJ2-1; 8 nucleotides agree with TRBD2. J was trimmed by 6 bases and V by 2 bases; bases with no gene match: 3. There are 14 residues in the CDR3. Germline values: CDR1 SGHTA, CDR2 FQGTGA. The DNA for the CDR3 is TGTGCCAGCAGCTTAGGCGGGGGGATCAATGAGCAGTTCTTC. It encodes CASSLGGGINEQFF.

This rearrangement joins TRBV19 to TRBJ1-5; D may be TRBD1 (6 bases). Trimming removed 1 base from V and 2 bases from J, with 12 bases in between. This CDR3 comprises 16 residues. CDR1 and CDR2 from the germline V gene are LNHDA and SQIVND (reference sequence). The CDR3 is CASSIVGAGGNQPQHF. In nucleotides, the CDR3 is TGTGCCAGTAGTATAGTGGGGGCCGGCGGCAATCAGCCCCAGCATTTT.

The chain recombines TRBV11-2 with TRBJ2-1, with a weak D call TRBD2 (6 bases). CDR3 length equals 16 residues. V dropped 5 bases and J dropped 8 bases, with 22 bases sitting between them. The germline V gene has CDR1 SGHAT and CDR2 FQNNGV. The DNA of the CDR3 is TGTGCCAGCAGCCCGGGTCCGGGGGTGCGCTCGTATGAGCAGTTCTTC. Translating gives CASSPGPGVRSYEQFF.

The rearrangement joins TRBV5-1 to TRBJ2-4, with 13 bases lining up with TRBD2. Germline CDR1 reads SGHRS; CDR2 reads YFSETQ. This CDR3 is built from 18 residues. V lost 2 bases and J lost 3; bases outside the gene matches: 8. The CDR3 loop is CASSLVLAGGPSKNIQYF. For the CDR3, the DNA is TGCGCCAGCAGCTTAGTACTAGCGGGGGGGCCAAGCAAAAACATTCAGTACTTC.

The chain joins TRBV12-5 to TRBJ1-5; weak D call: TRBD1 (5 bases). With 1 base removed from V and 4 bases from J, the gap between germline ends came to 5 bases. Germline V gene lookup returns CDR1 LGHNT and CDR2 FRNRAP. This CDR3 is 13 amino acids long. CDR3 region: CASGLEGNQPQHF. Here the CDR3 DNA reads TGTGCTAGTGGTTTGGAGGGGAATCAGCCCCAGCATTTT.

CDR3 loop: CASSTGQGQGEKLFF. The CDR3 nucleotides are TGTGCCAGCAGCACCGGACAGGGGCAGGGTGAAAAACTGTTTTTT. The V gene is TRBV5-4, the J gene TRBJ1-4; TRBD1 matches at 9 bases. Germline V gene lookup returns CDR1 SGHNT and CDR2 YYREEE (reference sequence). CDR3 length: 15 amino acids. Trimming cost V 4 bases and J 7 bases; bases outside gene matches: 8.